This T cell receptor beta chain stems from a study of OX40 agonist ivuxolimab in advanced cancers. The germline V gene has CDR1 SGHDT and CDR2 YYEEEE. V dropped 1 base and J dropped 5 bases, with 6 bases sitting between them. CDR3 length: 13 residues. This table comes from immunoSEQ multiplex PCR, and its TCRdb copy is limited to in-frame clones, with some not included. The sample lists 45,000 to 55,000 clones, approximately 88% seen once, with more than 0.95% in the top ten. This receptor was taken from an adult with an advanced solid tumor such as melanoma, head and neck, liver or kidney cancer. Sequenced here: CD4+ or CD8+ T cells sorted from blood, sampled in a trial of the OX40 agonist ivuxolimab. The chain links TRBV5-6 to TRBJ2-2, with D unresolved. CDR3 protein: CASSLYGTGELFF. CDR3 in DNA: TGTGCCAGCAGCTTGTATGGGACCGGGGAGCTGTTTTTT.